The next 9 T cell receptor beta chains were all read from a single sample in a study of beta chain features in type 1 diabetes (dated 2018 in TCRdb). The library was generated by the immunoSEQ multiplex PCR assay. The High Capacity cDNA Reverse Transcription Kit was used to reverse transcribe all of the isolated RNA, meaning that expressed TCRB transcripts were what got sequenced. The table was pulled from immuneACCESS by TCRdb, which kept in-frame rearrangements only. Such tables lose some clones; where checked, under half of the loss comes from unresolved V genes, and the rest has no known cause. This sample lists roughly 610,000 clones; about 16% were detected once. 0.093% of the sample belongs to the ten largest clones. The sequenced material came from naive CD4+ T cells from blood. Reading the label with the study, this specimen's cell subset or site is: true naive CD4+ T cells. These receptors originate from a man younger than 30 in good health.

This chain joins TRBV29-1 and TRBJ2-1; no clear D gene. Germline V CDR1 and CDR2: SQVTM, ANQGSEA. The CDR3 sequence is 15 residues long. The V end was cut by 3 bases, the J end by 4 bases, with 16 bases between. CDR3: CSVDNPDRRYNEQFF. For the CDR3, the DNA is TGCAGCGTTGATAACCCCGACCGACGGTACAATGAGCAGTTCTTC.

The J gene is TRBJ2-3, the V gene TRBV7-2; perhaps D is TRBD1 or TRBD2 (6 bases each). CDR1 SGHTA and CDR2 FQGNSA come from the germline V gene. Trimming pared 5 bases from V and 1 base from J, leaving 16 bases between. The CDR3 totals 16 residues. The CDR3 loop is CASSALGGPGTDTQYF. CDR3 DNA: TGTGCCAGCAGCGCCTTAGGGGGGCCGGGCACAGATACGCAGTATTTT.

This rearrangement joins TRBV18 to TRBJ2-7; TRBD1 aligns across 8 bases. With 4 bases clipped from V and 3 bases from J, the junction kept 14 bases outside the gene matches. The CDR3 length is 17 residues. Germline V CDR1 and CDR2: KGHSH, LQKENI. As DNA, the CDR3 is TGTGCCAGCTCACGGTCTCTACCGACAGGGGTAAACTACGAGCAGTACTTC. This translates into CASSRSLPTGVNYEQYF.

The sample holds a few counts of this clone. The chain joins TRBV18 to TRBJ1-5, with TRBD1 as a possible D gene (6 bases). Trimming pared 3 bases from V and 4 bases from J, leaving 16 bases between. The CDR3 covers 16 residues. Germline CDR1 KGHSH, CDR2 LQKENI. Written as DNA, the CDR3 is TGTGCCAGCTCACCCTCGGGCCAGGGGACTAATCAGCCCCAGCATTTT. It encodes CASSPSGQGTNQPQHF.

CDR3 coding DNA: TGTGCCACCAGCAGAGATCAGGGGGCTCAGTACATTCAGTACTTC. Amino acid sequence: CATSRDQGAQYIQYF. This chain connects TRBV15 to TRBJ2-4; TRBD1 aligns across 8 bases. This CDR3 contains 15 residues. J was trimmed by 8 bases and V by 0 bases; bases with no gene match: 6. Germline CDR1 LNHNV, CDR2 YYDKDF (reference sequence). The variable domain in full, with the rest retrieved from reference TRBV15 and TRBJ2-4, is DAMVIQNPRYQVTQFGKPVTLSCSQTLNHNVMYWYQQKSSQAPKLLFHYYDKDFNNEADTPDNFQSRRPNTSFCFLDIRSPGLGDTAMYLCATSRDQGAQYIQYFGAGTRLSVL.

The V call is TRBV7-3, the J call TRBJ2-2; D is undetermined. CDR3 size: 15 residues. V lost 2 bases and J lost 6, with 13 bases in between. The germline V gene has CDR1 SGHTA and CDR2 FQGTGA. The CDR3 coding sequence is TGTGCCAGCAGCTTACAGGACGGTCGGGCCGGGGAGCTGTTTTTT. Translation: CASSLQDGRAGELFF. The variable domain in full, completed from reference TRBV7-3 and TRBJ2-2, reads GAGVSQTPSNKVTEKGKYVELRCDPISGHTALYWYRQSLGQGPEFLIYFQGTGAADDSGLPNDRFFAVRPEGSVSTLKIQRTERGDSAVYLCASSLQDGRAGELFFGEGSRLTVL.

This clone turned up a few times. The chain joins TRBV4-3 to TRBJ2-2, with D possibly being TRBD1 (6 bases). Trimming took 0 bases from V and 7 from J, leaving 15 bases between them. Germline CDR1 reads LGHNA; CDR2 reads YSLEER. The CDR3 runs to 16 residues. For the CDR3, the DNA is TGCGCCAGCAGCCAAGAGGTGGGGGCGAAGCACGGGGAGCTGTTTTTT. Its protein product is CASSQEVGAKHGELFF.

CDR3: CAWEGSIYGYTF. Here the CDR3 DNA reads TGTGCCTGGGAAGGGTCTATCTATGGCTACACCTTC. The gene calls are TRBV30 and TRBJ1-2, with D hard to call. This CDR3 has 12 residues. V was trimmed by 5 bases and J by 4 bases, leaving 11 bases between them. Germline V gene lookup returns CDR1 GTSNPN and CDR2 SVGIG (reference sequence).

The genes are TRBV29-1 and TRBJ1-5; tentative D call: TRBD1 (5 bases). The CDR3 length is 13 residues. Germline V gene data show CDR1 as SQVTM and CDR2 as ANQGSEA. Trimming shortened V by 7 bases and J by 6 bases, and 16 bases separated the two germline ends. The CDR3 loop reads CSASQGEGQPQHF. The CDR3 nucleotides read TGCAGCGCCAGTCAGGGAGAAGGTCAGCCCCAGCATTTT.